This TCR beta chain originates from a study of identical twins. Per the germline V gene, CDR1 is MNHEY and CDR2 is SVGAGI. J gave up 5 bases and V 0 bases, and 6 bases lay outside the gene matches. This CDR3 contains 15 residues. Unique molecular identifiers were present on the cDNA, and a universal primer site came from template switching. TCRdb itself ran the 5' RACE reads through MiXCR, one entry per CDR3 protein. The sample lists under 900,000 distinct CDR3 sequences; 18% were seen once. These data also formed part of another study, on T cells expressing NK-cell markers.

Sequenced input: PBMCs. The chain recombines TRBV6-5 with TRBJ1-1; 7 nucleotides align to TRBD1. This sequence originates from a woman under 30 in good health. CDR3: CASSYSNRGWTEAFF. The CDR3 DNA sequence: TGTGCCAGCAGTTACTCGAACAGGGGATGGACTGAAGCTTTCTTT.